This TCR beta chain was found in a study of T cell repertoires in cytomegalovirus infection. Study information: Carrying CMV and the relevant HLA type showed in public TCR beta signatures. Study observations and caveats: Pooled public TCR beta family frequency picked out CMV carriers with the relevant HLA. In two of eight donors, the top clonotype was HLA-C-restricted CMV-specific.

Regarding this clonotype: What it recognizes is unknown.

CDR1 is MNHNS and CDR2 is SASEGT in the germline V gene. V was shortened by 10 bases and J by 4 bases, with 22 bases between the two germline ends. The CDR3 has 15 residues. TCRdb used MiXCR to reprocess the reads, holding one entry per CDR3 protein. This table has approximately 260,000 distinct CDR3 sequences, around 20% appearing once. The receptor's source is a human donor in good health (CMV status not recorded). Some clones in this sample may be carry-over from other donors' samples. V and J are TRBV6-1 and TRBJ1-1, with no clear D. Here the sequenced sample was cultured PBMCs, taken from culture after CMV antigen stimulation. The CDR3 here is CATFYPLSGTTEAFF. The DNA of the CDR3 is TGTGCCACTTTTTACCCCCTGTCCGGAACCACTGAAGCTTTCTTT.